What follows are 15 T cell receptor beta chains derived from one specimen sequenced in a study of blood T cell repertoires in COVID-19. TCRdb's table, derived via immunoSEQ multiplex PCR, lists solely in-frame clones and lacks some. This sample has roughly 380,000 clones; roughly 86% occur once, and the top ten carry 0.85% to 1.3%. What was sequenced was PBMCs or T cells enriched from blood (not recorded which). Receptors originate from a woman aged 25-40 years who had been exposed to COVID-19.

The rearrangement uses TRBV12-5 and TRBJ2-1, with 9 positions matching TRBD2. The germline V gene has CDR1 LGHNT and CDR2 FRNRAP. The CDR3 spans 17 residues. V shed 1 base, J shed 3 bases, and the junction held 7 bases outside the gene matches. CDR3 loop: CASGLAHSGSNYNEQFF. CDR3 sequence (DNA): TGTGCTAGTGGTTTGGCCCATAGCGGGAGTAACTACAATGAGCAGTTCTTC.

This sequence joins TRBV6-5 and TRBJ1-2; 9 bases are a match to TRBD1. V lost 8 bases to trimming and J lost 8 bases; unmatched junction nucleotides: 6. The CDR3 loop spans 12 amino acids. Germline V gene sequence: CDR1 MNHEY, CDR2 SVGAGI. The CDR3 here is CASLGQGGGYTF. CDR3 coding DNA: TGTGCCAGCCTGGGACAGGGCGGAGGCTACACCTTC.

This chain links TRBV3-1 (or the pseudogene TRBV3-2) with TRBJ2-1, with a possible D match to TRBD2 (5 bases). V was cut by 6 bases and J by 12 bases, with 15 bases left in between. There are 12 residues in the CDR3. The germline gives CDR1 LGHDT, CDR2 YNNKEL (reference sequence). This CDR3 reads CASSLELGGQFF. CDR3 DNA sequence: TGTGCCAGCAGTCTTGAACTAGGCGGGCAGTTCTTC.

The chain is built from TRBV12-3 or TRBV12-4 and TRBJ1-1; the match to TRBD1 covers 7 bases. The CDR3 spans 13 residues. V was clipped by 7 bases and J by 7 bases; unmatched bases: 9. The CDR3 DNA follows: TGTGCCAGCACCTTGGGACAGATGAATGAAGCTTTCTTT. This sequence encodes CASTLGQMNEAFF.

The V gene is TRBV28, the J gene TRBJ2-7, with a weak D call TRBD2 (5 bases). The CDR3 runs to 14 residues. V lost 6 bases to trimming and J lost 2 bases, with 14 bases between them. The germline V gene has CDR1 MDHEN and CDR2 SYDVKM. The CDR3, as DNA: TGTGCCAGCAGGGCCGGGGTTCCCCCCTACGAGCAGTACTTC. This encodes CASRAGVPPYEQYF.

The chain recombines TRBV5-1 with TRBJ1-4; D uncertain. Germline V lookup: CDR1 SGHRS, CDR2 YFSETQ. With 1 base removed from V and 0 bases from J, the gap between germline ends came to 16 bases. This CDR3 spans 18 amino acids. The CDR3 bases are TGCGCCAGCAGCTTGCCCCAAGTATCAGGCGCAACTAATGAAAAACTGTTTTTT. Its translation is CASSLPQVSGATNEKLFF.

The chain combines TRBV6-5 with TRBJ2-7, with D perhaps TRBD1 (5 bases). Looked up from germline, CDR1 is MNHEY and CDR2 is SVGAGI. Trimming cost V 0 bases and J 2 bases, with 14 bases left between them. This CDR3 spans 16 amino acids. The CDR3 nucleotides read TGTGCCAGCAGTTACTCCTCGCCGACAGAACCCTACGAGCAGTACTTC. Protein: CASSYSSPTEPYEQYF.

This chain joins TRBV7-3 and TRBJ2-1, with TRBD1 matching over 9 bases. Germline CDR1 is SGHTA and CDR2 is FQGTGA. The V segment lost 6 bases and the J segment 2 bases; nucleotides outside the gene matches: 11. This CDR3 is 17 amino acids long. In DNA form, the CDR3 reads TGTGCCAGCAGTCTAGGACAGGGGAATCTTGCCTACAATGAGCAGTTCTTC. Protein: CASSLGQGNLAYNEQFF.

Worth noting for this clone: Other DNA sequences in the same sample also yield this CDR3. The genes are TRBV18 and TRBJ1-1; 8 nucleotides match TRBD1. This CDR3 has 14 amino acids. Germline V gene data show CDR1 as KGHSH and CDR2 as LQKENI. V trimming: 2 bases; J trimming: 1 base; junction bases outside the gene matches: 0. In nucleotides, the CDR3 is TGTGCCAGCTCACCAGGACAGGGGAACACTGAAGCTTTCTTT. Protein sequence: CASSPGQGNTEAFF.

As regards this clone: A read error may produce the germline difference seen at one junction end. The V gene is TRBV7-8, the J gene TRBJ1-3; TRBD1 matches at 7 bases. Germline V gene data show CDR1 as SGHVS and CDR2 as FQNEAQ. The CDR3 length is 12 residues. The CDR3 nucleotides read TGTGCCAGCAGTCCGGATACAGGGGAACGGATTTTT. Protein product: CASSPDTGERIF.

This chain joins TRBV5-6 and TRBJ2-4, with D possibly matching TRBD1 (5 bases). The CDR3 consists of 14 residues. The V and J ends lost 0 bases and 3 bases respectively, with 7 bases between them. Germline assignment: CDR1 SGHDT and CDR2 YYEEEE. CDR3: CASSLGQLKNIQYF. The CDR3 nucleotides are TGTGCCAGCAGCTTGGGACAGCTCAAAAACATTCAGTACTTC.

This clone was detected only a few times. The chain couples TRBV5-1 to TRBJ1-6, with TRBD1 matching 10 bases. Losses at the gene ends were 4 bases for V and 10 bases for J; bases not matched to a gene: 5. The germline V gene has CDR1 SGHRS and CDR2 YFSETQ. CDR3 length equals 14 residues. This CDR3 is CASSDGTGESPLHF. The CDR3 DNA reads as TGCGCCAGCAGCGATGGGACAGGGGAATCACCCCTCCACTTT.

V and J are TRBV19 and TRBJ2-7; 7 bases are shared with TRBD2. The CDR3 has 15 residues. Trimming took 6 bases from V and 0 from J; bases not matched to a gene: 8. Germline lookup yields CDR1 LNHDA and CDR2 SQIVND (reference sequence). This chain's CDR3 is CASRRGGGSSYEQYF. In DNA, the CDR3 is TGTGCCAGTAGGCGGGGCGGGGGAAGCTCCTACGAGCAGTACTTC.

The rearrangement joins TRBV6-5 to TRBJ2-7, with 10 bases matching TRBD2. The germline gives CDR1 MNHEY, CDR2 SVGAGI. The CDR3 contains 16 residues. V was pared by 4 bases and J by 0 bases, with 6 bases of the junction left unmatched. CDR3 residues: CASSSSSGSISYEQYF. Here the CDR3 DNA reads TGTGCCAGCAGTTCTTCTAGCGGGAGTATCTCCTACGAGCAGTACTTC.

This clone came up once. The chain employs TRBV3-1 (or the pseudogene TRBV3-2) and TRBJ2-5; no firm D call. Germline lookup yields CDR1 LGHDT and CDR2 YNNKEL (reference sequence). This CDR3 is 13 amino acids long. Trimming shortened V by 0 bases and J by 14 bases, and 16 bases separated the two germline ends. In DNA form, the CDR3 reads TGTGCCAGCAGCCAAGATGAGGTCATTAACTCATACTTC. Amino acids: CASSQDEVINSYF.